The rows below give T cell receptor beta chains drawn from one sample of a study of cytomegalovirus exposure and HLA in healthy donors. Profiling relied on immunoSEQ multiplex PCR, and the TCRdb table lists in-frame clones only, not all of them. The sample holds under 170,000 clones, about three fifths seen once. Input material: PBMCs. The receptor source for this set is a woman aged 55-75 years in good health and CMV-seropositive. The CDR3 runs from the conserved cysteine through the conserved F or W. The order of the fields is V gene, D gene, clone size, J gene, CDR3 DNA, CDR3 protein. The D gene is left open where the match is weak. For some rows the clone size is stated as once, few or many, or as a class when expanded; others skip it.

>TRBV2|.|.|TRBJ1-1
TGTGCCAGCGGACAGAGTGGAGTCAACGCTGAAGCTTTCTTT
CASGQSGVNAEAFF
>TRBV18|.|.|TRBJ2-3
TGTGCCAGCTCACCACGGGCAGGGGATCCAGATACGCAGTATTTT
CASSPRAGDPDTQYF
>TRBV7-9|.|.|TRBJ2-6
TGTGCCAGCAGCTTAAATGCAGCGGCCTCTGGGGCCAACGTCCTGACTTTC
CASSLNAAASGANVLTF
>TRBV30|.|.|TRBJ2-1
TGTGCCTGGAGAAAATCACAGTTCTACAATGAGCAGTTCTTC
CAWRKSQFYNEQFF
>TRBV5-1|.|.|TRBJ1-3
TGCGCCAGCAGCCCTGGGGGGTTTGGAAACACCATATATTTT
CASSPGGFGNTIYF
>TRBV19|.|.|TRBJ2-1
TGTGCCAGTGGGGGGGCGAGATCCTACAATGAGCAGTTCTTC
CASGGARSYNEQFF
>TRBV4-1|TRBD1|.|TRBJ2-3
TGCGCCAGCAGCCAGCTTCCAGGGGGAGTAACAGATACGCAGTATTTT
CASSQLPGGVTDTQYF
>TRBV5-6|TRBD1|.|TRBJ2-7
TGTGCCAGCAGCTGGGGACAGGACTACGAGCAGTACTTC
CASSWGQDYEQYF
>TRBV4-1|TRBD2|.|TRBJ2-1
TGCGCCAGCAGCCGATTAGCGGGAGGGTCCGACAATGAGCAGTTCTTC
CASSRLAGGSDNEQFF
>TRBV18|.|.|TRBJ2-7
TGTGCCAGCTCACCACGGCAACAGGGCACCTACGAGCAGTACTTC
CASSPRQQGTYEQYF
>TRBV5-1|.|.|TRBJ1-1
TGCGCCAGCAGCTTGGCCGGGACACCCGACACTACTGAAGCTTTCTTT
CASSLAGTPDTTEAFF
>TRBV20-1|.|.|TRBJ2-3
TGCAGTGCTAGGAGGGTGGATACGCAGTATTTT
CSARRVDTQYF
>TRBV28|.|few|TRBJ1-4
TGTGCCAGCACCTCCTGGTCAACAGCAACTAATGAAAAACTGTTTTTT
CASTSWSTATNEKLFF
>TRBV6-6|.|.|TRBJ2-7
TGTGCCAGCAGTTACTCGGACAGTGGGACCTACGAGCAGTACTTC
CASSYSDSGTYEQYF
>TRBV2|.|.|TRBJ2-6
TGTGCCATCCGCGACAGGTCGGCGGCCAACGTCCTGACTTTC
CAIRDRSAANVLTF
>TRBV28|.|.|TRBJ1-2
TGTGCCAGCAGTTTGGGAGGAACAGGACCTAACTATGGCTACACCTTC
CASSLGGTGPNYGYTF
>TRBV7-2|.|.|TRBJ2-1
TGTGCCAGCAGCTCGGCAGGGTCCTTTGAGCAGTTCTTC
CASSSAGSFEQFF
>TRBV27|.|once|TRBJ2-3
TGTGCCAGCAGTTTCGATCAGGCAGATACGCAGTATTTT
CASSFDQADTQYF
>TRBV13|.|.|TRBJ2-2
TGTGCCAGCAGCTTGGTCAGGAACACCGGGGAGCTGTTTTTT
CASSLVRNTGELFF
>TRBV29-1|TRBD2|.|TRBJ2-1
TGCAGCGAACGCCCACTAGCGGGGGGGTACAATGAGCAGTTCTTC
CSERPLAGGYNEQFF
>TRBV7-3|.|.|TRBJ1-1
TGTGCCAGCAGCTTGGGCGGGGGGACTGAAGCTTTCTTT
CASSLGGGTEAFF
>TRBV4-2|TRBD2|.|TRBJ2-5
TGTGCCAGCAGCCAAGGGGGGGGACAAGAGACCCAGTACTTC
CASSQGGGQETQYF
>TRBV7-2|TRBD1|.|TRBJ2-2
TGTGCCAGCAGCTTAAGACAGGGGGCTGCCACCGGGGAGCTGTTTTTT
CASSLRQGAATGELFF
>TRBV5-1|.|.|TRBJ2-7
TGCGCCAGCAGCCGTCAACAGGGTACCCACGAGCAGTACTTC
CASSRQQGTHEQYF
>TRBV28|TRBD2|.|TRBJ2-5
TGTGCCAGCTGGCCTAGCGGGAGATTGGAGACCCAGTACTTC
CASWPSGRLETQYF
>TRBV29-1|.|.|TRBJ2-5
TGCAGCGTTGAGGATGGACTCAGAGAGACCCAGTACTTC
CSVEDGLRETQYF
>TRBV7-9|.|.|TRBJ2-5
TGTGCCAGCAGCTTAATGCAGGACCAAGAGACCCAGTACTTC
CASSLMQDQETQYF
>TRBV19|.|.|TRBJ1-4
TGTGCCAGTAGTCCCGGACGGGGGGGACGGGAAAAACTGTTTTTT
CASSPGRGGREKLFF
>TRBV5-6|.|.|TRBJ1-2
TGTGCCAGCAGCTTTTCTCCGGAGGAGGGCTACACCTTC
CASSFSPEEGYTF
>TRBV15|.|.|TRBJ1-5
TGTGCCACCAGGGGACAAAGCAATCAGCCCCAGCATTTT
CATRGQSNQPQHF
>TRBV28|.|.|TRBJ2-7
TGTGCCAGCAGTGCAACCGGGAATCGCTACGAGCAGTACTTC
CASSATGNRYEQYF
>TRBV2|TRBD2|.|TRBJ2-1
TGTGCCAGCGGAACCGGGACTAGCGGGAGGGCCGGGCAGTTCTTC
CASGTGTSGRAGQFF
>TRBV28|.|few|TRBJ1-3
TGTGCCAGCAGCAAGTTCGGGGCTGGAAACACCATATATTTT
CASSKFGAGNTIYF
>TRBV7-9|.|.|TRBJ1-1
TGTGCCAGCAGCTTAGGAGGGAGGCTTTTGCATGGCACTGAAGCTTTCTTT
CASSLGGRLLHGTEAFF
>TRBV6-5|TRBD2|.|TRBJ2-3
TGTGCCAGCAGTCCCCTAGCGGGAGCAGATACGCAGTATTTT
CASSPLAGADTQYF
>TRBV30|TRBD2|few|TRBJ2-7
TGTGCCTGGAGACTAGCGGGAGGGCCCGGCGAGCAGTACTTC
CAWRLAGGPGEQYF
>TRBV19|.|.|TRBJ2-7
TGTGCCAGTAGTTTACTACAGGGTTTTGGGTCCCTCAACGAGCAGTACTTC
CASSLLQGFGSLNEQYF
>TRBV28|.|.|TRBJ1-1
TGTGCCAGCAGTTTAGGAGGGGTGGGCACTGAAGCTTTCTTT
CASSLGGVGTEAFF
>TRBV7-9|.|.|TRBJ2-7
TGTGCCAGCAGCCCCCGACAGCCACCCTACGAGCAGTACTTC
CASSPRQPPYEQYF
>TRBV18|TRBD2|.|TRBJ2-5
TGTGCCAGCTCTTGGACTAGCGATTTTATACTCCAAGAGACCCAGTACTTC
CASSWTSDFILQETQYF
>TRBV18|.|.|TRBJ1-5
TGTGCCAGCTCTGGAGGGGTTCCGAGCAATCAGCCCCAGCATTTT
CASSGGVPSNQPQHF
>TRBV7-3|TRBD2|.|TRBJ2-1
TGTGCCAGCAGCTTTCTAGCGGGATTATACAATGAGCAGTTCTTC
CASSFLAGLYNEQFF
>TRBV28|.|few|TRBJ2-5
TGTGCCAGCAGGTTAGGGGGAGGAGAGACCCAGTACTTC
CASRLGGGETQYF
>TRBV2|TRBD1|.|TRBJ1-2
TGTGCCAGCAGTGAATGGATCGGGCAGGGGGACACTGACTATGGCTACACCTTC
CASSEWIGQGDTDYGYTF
>TRBV7-2|.|.|TRBJ2-2
TGTGCCAGCAGCTTAGTTGCGGGGAACACCGGGGAGCTGTTTTTT
CASSLVAGNTGELFF
>TRBV4-1|TRBD2|.|TRBJ2-7
TGCGCCAGCAGCCCATCGGGGTGGGCGGGAGGCGAGCAGTACTTC
CASSPSGWAGGEQYF
>TRBV4-2|TRBD2|.|TRBJ2-1
TGTGCCAGCAGCCAAGGAGTAGCGGGAGGCAAGGGGAATGAGCAGTTCTTC
CASSQGVAGGKGNEQFF
>TRBV5-1|.|few|TRBJ2-5
TGCGCCAGCAGCATACAGGGAGAAGAGACCCAGTACTTC
CASSIQGEETQYF
>TRBV4-1|TRBD1|.|TRBJ1-6
TGCGCCAGCAGCCGGGACAGGGAGTATTCACCCCTCCACTTT
CASSRDREYSPLHF
>TRBV5-4|TRBD1|.|TRBJ1-1
TGTGCCAGCAGGGCCGGGACAGGGGGAGGCGGCACTGAAGCTTTCTTT
CASRAGTGGGGTEAFF
>TRBV28|TRBD2|once|TRBJ2-7
TGTGCCAGCAGTTTGTCGGGAGGGCAGCAGTACTTC
CASSLSGGQQYF